This is a list of T cell receptor beta chains from one sample in a study of shared clonotypes between healthy human individuals. Clones were read by immunoSEQ multiplex PCR, and TCRdb kept only the in-frame ones, dropping some. Of 2,500,000 or so clones in the sample, 92% are singletons; the top ten hold 0.3% to 0.4%. Sequencing was performed on naive CD4+ T cells from PBMCs. The receptors here all came from a man aged 18 to 30 in good health. Some clones in this sample may be carry-over from other donors' samples. Both conserved end residues are part of each CDR3. The order of the fields is J gene, V gene, CDR3 protein.

>TRBJ1-1|TRBV6-5
CASSYDSGEAFF
>TRBJ1-1|TRBV30
CALERLYTEAFF
>TRBJ2-3|TRBV5-1
CASSLVTGGSPSTDTQYF
>TRBJ2-6|TRBV14
CASSRSSGANVLTF
>TRBJ2-5|TRBV30
CAWKRTGADQYF
>TRBJ2-3|TRBV28
CASTQSGVTQYF
>TRBJ2-1|TRBV5-6
CASSTTYGSNEQFF
>TRBJ2-3|TRBV7-9
CASSPPGPQREYF
>TRBJ2-1|TRBV7-2
CASSSAVLGDEQFF
>TRBJ2-2|TRBV19
CASRIGASTGELFF
>TRBJ2-1|TRBV12-5
CASGSGLASYNEQFF
>TRBJ1-2|TRBV7-9
CASSLIRGDGYTF
>TRBJ2-2|TRBV18
CASSPRGQNTGELFF
>TRBJ1-1|TRBV15
CATSVQGANTEAFF
>TRBJ2-6|TRBV7-2
CASSLWISGANVLTF
>TRBJ2-3|TRBV2
CASSTRPTDRLADTDTQYF
>TRBJ2-1|TRBV2
CASSGTPSNSPRSYNEQFF
>TRBJ1-4|TRBV7-2
CASSLAGPTNEKLFF
>TRBJ2-3|TRBV10-1
CASSEADRSTQYF
>TRBJ2-7|TRBV7-9
CASSLVGYEQYF
>TRBJ2-5|TRBV5-1
CASSLTLQGAETQYF
>TRBJ2-3|TRBV5-1
CASRGEAGGADTQYF
>TRBJ2-3|TRBV6-4
CASSQAGADTQYF
>TRBJ2-5|TRBV5-8
CASSLRRTSQETQYF
>TRBJ1-6|TRBV5-6
CASSAQGRGGSPLHF
>TRBJ2-7|TRBV9
CASSRQGAGEQYF
>TRBJ2-3|TRBV7-6
CASSLGTSGGSDTQYF
>TRBJ1-6|TRBV28
CASSAPIDGNNSPLHF
>TRBJ2-2|TRBV7-9
CASSKPPRVGAGELFF
>TRBJ2-1|TRBV11-2
CASSARSFVYNEQFF
>TRBJ1-1|TRBV7-9
CASSLATVEAFF
>TRBJ2-1|TRBV18
CASSPNGQGAGEQFF
>TRBJ1-1|TRBV28
CASSFGGWTEAFF
>TRBJ2-7|TRBV27
CASSKDRREQYF
>TRBJ2-1|TRBV28
CASSPYRVIGREQFF
>TRBJ1-5|TRBV23-1
CASSPFVGSSQPQHF
>TRBJ1-1|TRBV7-9
CASSPQGSATEAFF
>TRBJ1-5|TRBV10-3
CAISVDRTGINQPQHF
>TRBJ2-2|TRBV27
CASSGYAGGGELFF
>TRBJ2-7|TRBV5-4
CASSSGTRAYEQYF
>TRBJ2-5|TRBV28
CASSLPGTPRRETQYF
>TRBJ2-7|TRBV29-1
CSGWDTSYEQYF
>TRBJ2-7|TRBV15
CATSRGGSYEQYF
>TRBJ2-1|TRBV10-1
CASRLWTSGRYYNEQFF
>TRBJ2-3|TRBV5-1
CASSTSPGSFLTDTQYF